One and the same sample provided the 27 T cell receptor beta chains below, sequenced in a study of shared clonotypes between healthy human individuals. TCRdb's copy holds only in-frame clones and misses some; the assay was immunoSEQ multiplex PCR. The data contain over 2,000,000 clones, 85% to 95% of them seen just once; the ten biggest clones take up around 1.7%. The naive CD8 subset, CD45RO-negative cells positively selected for CCR7, excluded terminally differentiated effector memory CD45RA+ cells. Sequenced material: naive CD8+ T cells from PBMCs. Receptors were obtained from a young man in good health. Some clones in this sample may be carry-over from other donors' samples.

The chain employs TRBV15 and TRBJ2-1; TRBD2 matches at 9 bases. Unmatched junction bases numbered 5, after V lost 0 bases and J lost 5 bases. The germline V gene has CDR1 LNHNV and CDR2 YYDKDF (reference sequence). The CDR3 spans 16 residues. The CDR3 is CATSRDRRLADNEQFF. Written as DNA, the CDR3 is TGTGCCACCAGCAGAGATCGGAGACTAGCGGACAATGAGCAGTTCTTC.

This chain joins TRBV21-1 and TRBJ2-2; no check of the table's D call, TRBD1, against the DNA was made. TRBV21-1 is a documented pseudogene. The CDR3 has 16 amino acids. The CDR3 reads CASSQKETGVGGELFF. The DNA of the CDR3 is TGTGCCAGCAGCCAAAAAGAAACAGGGGTCGGCGGGGAGCTGTTTTTT.

The CDR3, as DNA: TGTGCCAGCAGCTCCGGACTAGCGGGAGGGCGTGACACCGGGGAGCTGTTTTTT. Translated, it gives CASSSGLAGGRDTGELFF. The genes are TRBV7-9 and TRBJ2-2; TRBD2 matches 15 bases. This CDR3 comprises 18 residues. Germline V gene lookup returns CDR1 SEHNR and CDR2 FQNEAQ (reference sequence). The V and J ends lost 4 bases and 3 bases, in that order; junction bases with no gene match: 6.

The gene calls are TRBV27 and TRBJ2-3, with D possibly matching TRBD2 (7 bases). CDR3 length equals 16 residues. V was shortened by 8 bases and J by 6 bases, with 24 bases between the two germline ends. Germline V gene sequence: CDR1 MNHEY, CDR2 SMNVEV (reference sequence). CDR3 loop: CASLRTGGLTGDTQYF. CDR3 DNA: TGTGCCAGCCTAAGAACGGGGGGCCTTACAGGGGATACGCAGTATTTT.

This chain links TRBV9 with TRBJ2-2; 7 bases map to TRBD2. The CDR3 is made up of 16 amino acids. The trim removed 0 bases at V and 9 bases at J, leaving 11 bases unmatched. Germline lookup yields CDR1 SGDLS and CDR2 YYNGEE. The CDR3 sequence is CASSVGVGGLLRELFF. The CDR3 nucleotides read TGTGCCAGCAGCGTAGGGGTGGGAGGGTTACTCCGGGAGCTGTTTTTT. The full variable domain, rest sourced from reference TRBV9 and TRBJ2-2, is DSGVTQTPKHLITATGQRVTLRCSPRSGDLSVYWYQQSLDQGLQFLIQYYNGEERAKGNILERFSAQQFPDLHSELNLSSLELGDSALYFCASSVGVGGLLRELFFGEGSRLTVL.

The genes are TRBV5-6 and TRBJ2-3, with 7 bases fitting TRBD2. Looked up from germline, CDR1 is SGHDT and CDR2 is YYEEEE. The CDR3 totals 17 residues. The V segment lost 4 bases and the J segment 2 bases; nucleotides outside the gene matches: 13. CDR3 coding DNA: TGTGCCAGCAGCCGTACCCTAGCGGTGCCAAACACAGATACGCAGTATTTT. Protein: CASSRTLAVPNTDTQYF.

The chain recombines TRBV4-1 with TRBJ2-7, with 10 bases fitting TRBD1. The germline V gene encodes CDR1 MGHRA and CDR2 YSYEKL. V shed 1 base, J shed 6 bases, and the junction held 6 bases outside the gene matches. This CDR3 has 15 residues. This chain's CDR3 is CASSQGQGAPREQYF. The CDR3 region has the DNA TGCGCCAGCAGCCAAGGACAGGGGGCGCCTCGCGAGCAGTACTTC.

The chain links TRBV27 to TRBJ2-1; D uncertain. Germline CDR1 MNHEY, CDR2 SMNVEV (reference sequence). Between the trimmed V and J ends, which lost 7 bases and 3 bases, there was a span of 13 bases. The CDR3 loop spans 14 amino acids. The CDR3 nucleotides are TGTGCCAGCAAACCCTCATCGGGCTACAATGAGCAGTTCTTC. Its translation: CASKPSSGYNEQFF.

The chain joins TRBV9 to TRBJ1-2, with 8 positions matching TRBD1. The CDR3 is 14 residues long. Germline CDR1 reads SGDLS; CDR2 reads YYNGEE. Trimming at V came to 3 bases and at J to 9 bases, leaving 10 bases not matched to a gene. The CDR3: CASSAYRGDSRYTF. The CDR3 DNA reads TGTGCCAGCAGCGCCTACAGGGGGGATAGTCGCTACACCTTC. Full variable domain (outside the CDR3, taken from reference TRBV9 and TRBJ1-2): DSGVTQTPKHLITATGQRVTLRCSPRSGDLSVYWYQQSLDQGLQFLIQYYNGEERAKGNILERFSAQQFPDLHSELNLSSLELGDSALYFCASSAYRGDSRYTFGSGTRLTVV.

This chain connects TRBV15 to TRBJ2-7, with TRBD1 matching over 7 bases. The CDR3 is 15 amino acids. J was trimmed by 0 bases and V by 5 bases; bases with no gene match: 7. Per germline, CDR1 LNHNV and CDR2 YYDKDF (reference sequence). CDR3 amino acids: CATSVDGTVSYEQYF. CDR3 bases: TGTGCCACCAGCGTCGATGGGACAGTCTCCTACGAGCAGTACTTC.

The V and J genes are TRBV5-4 and TRBJ2-3; D gene uncertain. In germline, CDR1 is SGHNT, CDR2 YYREEE (reference sequence). V shed 4 bases and J shed 2 bases, with 20 bases lying between them. CDR3 length: 17 residues. CDR3 sequence (DNA): TGTGCCAGCAGCCCATTAGGGTACTCCTCCCCCACAGATACGCAGTATTTT. Its protein is CASSPLGYSSPTDTQYF.

This chain connects TRBV5-1 to TRBJ2-7, with 9 bases aligning to TRBD1. This CDR3 is 18 amino acids long. With V trimmed by 4 bases and J by 2 bases, 16 bases remained unmatched. Germline CDR1 SGHRS, CDR2 YFSETQ. The CDR3 spells CASSGLPGQGSGTYEQYF. The CDR3 DNA reads TGCGCCAGCAGCGGTCTCCCGGGACAGGGATCCGGCACCTACGAGCAGTACTTC. The variable domain in full, completed from reference TRBV5-1 and TRBJ2-7, reads KAGVTQTPRYLIKTRGQQVTLSCSPISGHRSVSWYQQTPGQGLQFLFEYFSETQRNKGNFPGRFSGRQFSNSRSEMNVSTLELGDSALYLCASSGLPGQGSGTYEQYFGPGTRLTVT.

The rearrangement links TRBV7-9 to TRBJ1-4; D gene unclear. V lost 7 bases, J lost 0 bases, and 6 bases lay in between. CDR1 SEHNR and CDR2 FQNEAQ come from the germline V gene (reference sequence). The CDR3 totals 13 residues. The CDR3: CASNRATNEKLFF. In DNA, the CDR3 is TGTGCCAGCAACAGAGCAACTAATGAAAAACTGTTTTTT.

The gene calls are TRBV10-1 and TRBJ2-7, with a possible D match to TRBD1 (6 bases). This CDR3 has 14 residues. Trimming stripped 6 bases from V and 0 bases from J, with 12 bases between. Germline CDR1 WNHNN, CDR2 SYGVQD (reference sequence). The CDR3 region is CASRKDRNSYEQYF. The CDR3 region has the DNA TGCGCCAGCAGGAAAGACAGGAACTCCTACGAGCAGTACTTC.

A word on this clone: The sample holds other DNA sequences that translate to the same CDR3. The chain recombines TRBV27 with TRBJ1-1; 8 positions agree with TRBD1. V trimming: 2 bases; J trimming: 3 bases; junction bases outside the gene matches: 2. The V gene's germline CDR1 is MNHEY and CDR2 SMNVEV (reference sequence). This CDR3 is built from 14 residues. CDR3 loop: CASSLGTGYTEAFF. The CDR3 nucleotides read TGTGCCAGCAGTTTAGGGACAGGCTACACTGAAGCTTTCTTT.

The chain is built from TRBV4-1 and TRBJ2-7, with D perhaps assigned TRBD1 or TRBD2 (5 bases each). The CDR3 spans 17 residues. Looked up from germline, CDR1 is MGHRA and CDR2 is YSYEKL. With 4 bases removed from V and 3 bases from J, the gap between germline ends came to 22 bases. CDR3 protein: CASSLPASGQLNYEQYF. As DNA, the CDR3 is TGCGCCAGCAGCCTTCCCGCCTCGGGGCAGCTTAACTACGAGCAGTACTTC.

This chain links TRBV6-6 with TRBJ1-2, with 7 bases matching TRBD1. Germline V gene data show CDR1 as MNHNY and CDR2 as SVGAGI (reference sequence). This CDR3 is built from 12 residues. V shed 8 bases, J shed 7 bases, and the junction held 7 bases outside the gene matches. The CDR3: CASQGGVGGYTF. CDR3 DNA sequence: TGTGCCAGCCAGGGGGGGGTCGGTGGCTACACCTTC.

V is TRBV4-1 and J is TRBJ1-1; 8 positions agree with TRBD1. Germline CDR1 and CDR2: MGHRA and YSYEKL. The CDR3 has 17 residues. The J segment lost 0 bases and the V segment lost 0 bases, leaving 6 bases of the junction unmatched. CDR3 protein: CASSQEGRGRVNTEAFF. CDR3 DNA sequence: TGCGCCAGCAGCCAAGAAGGCAGGGGGCGGGTGAACACTGAAGCTTTCTTT.

The chain has TRBV29-1 and TRBJ1-3; 7 bases are shared with TRBD1. This CDR3 is built from 13 residues. Trimming took 6 bases from V and 4 from J; bases not matched to a gene: 6. In germline, CDR1 is SQVTM, CDR2 ANQGSEA. The CDR3 spells CSVASGGGNTIYF. The CDR3 DNA reads as TGCAGCGTCGCCTCAGGGGGAGGAAACACCATATATTTT.

This chain links TRBV13 with TRBJ1-4; D may be TRBD1 (5 bases). Germline values: CDR1 PRHDT, CDR2 FYEKMQ (reference sequence). This CDR3 has 16 amino acids. V shed 0 bases and J shed 7 bases, with 15 bases lying between them. The CDR3 loop reads CASSLGLAGMSEKLFF. DNA of the CDR3: TGTGCCAGCAGCTTAGGTCTGGCAGGGATGAGTGAAAAACTGTTTTTT.

CDR3 coding DNA: TGTGCCAGCAGTTATCCAGGGGGCAACACTGAAGCTTTCTTT. Amino acid sequence: CASSYPGGNTEAFF. The V and J genes are TRBV28 and TRBJ1-1; the match to TRBD1 covers 8 bases. The V and J ends lost 4 bases and 2 bases, in that order; junction bases with no gene match: 3. The CDR3 totals 14 residues. The germline CDR1 and CDR2 sequences are MDHEN and SYDVKM.

The chain has TRBV27 and TRBJ1-1; D perhaps matches TRBD1 (6 bases). There are 14 residues in the CDR3. V lost 2 bases and J lost 4, with 11 bases in between. The germline V gene encodes CDR1 MNHEY and CDR2 SMNVEV (reference sequence). CDR3 nucleotide sequence: TGTGCCAGCAGTTTAGGACAGTTAGGCACTGAAGCTTTCTTT. It yields the protein CASSLGQLGTEAFF.

This clone has a single count. The V call is TRBV6-1, the J call TRBJ2-7, with no clear D. The germline gives CDR1 MNHNS, CDR2 SASEGT. Deletions cut 2 bases from V and 3 bases from J, with 5 bases between. There are 12 residues in the CDR3. The CDR3 here is CASSESGYEQYF. CDR3 nucleotides: TGTGCCAGCAGTGAATCAGGCTACGAGCAGTACTTC.

This chain uses TRBV7-9 with TRBJ1-4; TRBD1 might be the D (5 bases). This CDR3 spans 16 amino acids. The V and J ends lost 3 bases and 8 bases respectively, with 19 bases between them. Germline V CDR1 and CDR2: SEHNR, FQNEAQ (reference sequence). The DNA of the CDR3 is TGTGCCAGCAGCTTGTCCGGGACCCCGAAGGAGGAAAAACTGTTTTTT. Translating it yields CASSLSGTPKEEKLFF.

This clone has just one count. Other DNA sequences in this sample translate to the same CDR3. The rearrangement uses TRBV11-3 and TRBJ2-7, with D perhaps TRBD1 (5 bases). Germline V gene data show CDR1 as SGHNT and CDR2 as YENEEA. V was pared by 5 bases and J by 3 bases, with 11 bases between. This CDR3 spans 13 amino acids. CDR3 coding DNA: TGTGCCAGCAGCCCCCGGCAGGGCTACGAGCAGTACTTC. Its protein product is CASSPRQGYEQYF.

The chain combines TRBV4-1 with TRBJ2-1; D unclear. V was trimmed by 1 base and J by 2 bases, leaving 9 bases between them. This CDR3 is built from 15 residues. Per the germline V gene, CDR1 is MGHRA and CDR2 is YSYEKL. CDR3 DNA sequence: TGCGCCAGCAGCCAAGCCCCAACCCCCTACAATGAGCAGTTCTTC. Amino acid sequence: CASSQAPTPYNEQFF.

This chain links TRBV11-2 with TRBJ2-7; 9 nucleotides agree with TRBD2. The CDR3 loop spans 17 amino acids. V trimming: 2 bases; J trimming: 3 bases; junction bases outside the gene matches: 11. The germline gives CDR1 SGHAT, CDR2 FQNNGV. The CDR3 protein is CASSLTWSGRSLYEQYF. CDR3 DNA sequence: TGTGCCAGCAGCTTAACGTGGAGCGGGAGGTCTCTCTACGAGCAGTACTTC.